These T cell receptor beta chains were read from a single sample in a study of shared clonotypes between healthy human individuals. Using immunoSEQ multiplex PCR, the repertoire was profiled, and TCRdb retains in-frame clones only, with some absent. The sample has approximately 500,000 clones, less than 85% seen once. Sequencing used PBMCs. These receptors all stem from a woman aged 40 to 55 in good health. Some clones in this sample may be carry-over from other donors' samples. Each CDR3 is given without its conserved first and last residue.

>TRBV5-1|TRBJ2-5
ASSLAGRETQY
>TRBV18|TRBJ2-2
ASSPQGPPNTGELF
>TRBV11-2|TRBJ2-1
ASHTSGGYNEQF
>TRBV28|TRBJ1-2
ASRDVYGYT
>TRBV27|TRBJ2-7
ASSEVGSGRNEQY
>TRBV28|TRBJ2-3
ASSPSLAGGTDTQY
>TRBV7-9|TRBJ1-1
ASSLEYSQFSMNTEAF
>TRBV2|TRBJ2-1
ASSQGLAGVRNEQF
>TRBV27|TRBJ2-3
ASSILGTAPDTQY
>TRBV7-2|TRBJ2-5
ASSLERGQETQY
>TRBV5-1|TRBJ2-7
ASRYGTGRAGSYEQY
>TRBV7-9|TRBJ1-1
ASSLESVNTEAF
>TRBV19|NA
ASSTRQTNSYEQY
>TRBV6-5|TRBJ1-1
ASSYSPTEAF
>TRBV28|TRBJ2-7
ASSLGVAGPSYEQY
>TRBV30|TRBJ1-4
AWRARWEREKLF
>TRBV10-3|TRBJ2-7
AISTGTGEREQY
>TRBV18|TRBJ2-3
ASSPGRADTDTQY
>TRBV30|TRBJ2-6
AWRESSGANVLT
>TRBV25-1|TRBJ1-5
ASSEPGQGQPQH
>TRBV5-4|TRBJ2-7
ASSLDNRAYEQY
>TRBV28|TRBJ1-5
ASTRGGGNQPQH
>TRBV9|TRBJ2-7
ASSVGHDSTYEQY
>TRBV19|TRBJ2-5
ASSIHYRGLGETQY
>TRBV6-1|TRBJ2-5
ASSWTVQETQY
>TRBV30|TRBJ2-7
AWGLQGYEQY
>TRBV18|TRBJ1-1
ASSQGVGGPTEAF
>TRBV30|TRBJ1-4
ACRGRTNEKLF
>TRBV2|TRBJ2-3
ASREATRLDTQY
>TRBV4-1|TRBJ1-2
ASSRAFQVENYGYT
>TRBV30|TRBJ1-5
AWSPDRGQPQH